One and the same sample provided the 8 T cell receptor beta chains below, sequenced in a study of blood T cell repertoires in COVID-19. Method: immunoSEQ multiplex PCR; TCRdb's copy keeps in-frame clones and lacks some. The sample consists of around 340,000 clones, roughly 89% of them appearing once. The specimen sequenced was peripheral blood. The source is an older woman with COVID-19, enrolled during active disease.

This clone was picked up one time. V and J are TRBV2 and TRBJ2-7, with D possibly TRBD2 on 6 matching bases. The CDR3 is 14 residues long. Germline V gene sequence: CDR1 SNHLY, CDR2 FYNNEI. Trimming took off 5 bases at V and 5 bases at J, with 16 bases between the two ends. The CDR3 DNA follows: TGTGCCAGCAGTATCGGGACTTTTGACGACGAGCAGTACTTC. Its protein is CASSIGTFDDEQYF. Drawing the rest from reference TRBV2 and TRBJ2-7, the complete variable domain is EPEVTQTPSHQVTQMGQEVILRCVPISNHLYFYWYRQILGQKVEFLVSFYNNEISEKSEIFDDQFSVERPDGSNFTLKIRSTKLEDSAMYFCASSIGTFDDEQYFGPGTRLTVT.

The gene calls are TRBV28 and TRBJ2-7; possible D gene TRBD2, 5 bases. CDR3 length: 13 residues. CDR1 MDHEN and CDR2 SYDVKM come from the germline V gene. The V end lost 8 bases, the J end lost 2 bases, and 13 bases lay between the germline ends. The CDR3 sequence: CASLAERAYEQYF. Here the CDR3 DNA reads TGTGCCAGCCTTGCGGAGAGGGCCTACGAGCAGTACTTC.

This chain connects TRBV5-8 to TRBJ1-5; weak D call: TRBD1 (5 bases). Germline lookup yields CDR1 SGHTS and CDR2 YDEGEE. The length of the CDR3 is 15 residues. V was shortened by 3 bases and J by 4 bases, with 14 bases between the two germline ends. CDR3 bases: TGTGCCAGCAGCTCGCGTGGGGGGGGGAATCAGCCCCAGCATTTT. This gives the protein CASSSRGGGNQPQHF. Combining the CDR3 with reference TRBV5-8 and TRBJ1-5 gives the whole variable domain EAGVTQSPTHLIKTRGQQATLRCSPISGHTSVYWYQQALGLGLQFLLWYDEGEERNRGNFPPRFSGRQFPNYSSELNVNALELEDSALYLCASSSRGGGNQPQHFGDGTRLSIL.

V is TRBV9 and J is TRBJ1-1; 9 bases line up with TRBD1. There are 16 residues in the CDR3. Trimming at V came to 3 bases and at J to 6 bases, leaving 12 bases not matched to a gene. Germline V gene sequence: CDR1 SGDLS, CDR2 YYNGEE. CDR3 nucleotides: TGTGCCAGCAGCGCTATAACAGGGGGCCGTCTGGCTGAAGCTTTCTTT. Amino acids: CASSAITGGRLAEAFF.

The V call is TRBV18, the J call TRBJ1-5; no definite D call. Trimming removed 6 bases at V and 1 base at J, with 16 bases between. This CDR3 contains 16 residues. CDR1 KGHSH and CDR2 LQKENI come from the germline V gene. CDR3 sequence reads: CASSPEALGSNQPQHF. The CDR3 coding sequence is TGTGCCAGCTCCCCGGAGGCGCTGGGGAGCAATCAGCCCCAGCATTTT.

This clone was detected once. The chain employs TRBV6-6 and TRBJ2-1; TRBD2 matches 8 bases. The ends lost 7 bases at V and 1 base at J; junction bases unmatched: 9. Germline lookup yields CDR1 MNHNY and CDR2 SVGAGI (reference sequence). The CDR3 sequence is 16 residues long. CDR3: CASTDGRGGSYNEQFF. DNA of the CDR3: TGTGCCAGCACAGACGGCCGGGGGGGTTCCTACAATGAGCAGTTCTTC.

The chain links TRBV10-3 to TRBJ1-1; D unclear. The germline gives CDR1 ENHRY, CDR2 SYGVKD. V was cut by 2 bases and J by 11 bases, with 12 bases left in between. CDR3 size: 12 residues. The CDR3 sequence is CAISEVERRAFF. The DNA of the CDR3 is TGTGCCATCAGTGAGGTGGAGCGGAGGGCTTTCTTT.

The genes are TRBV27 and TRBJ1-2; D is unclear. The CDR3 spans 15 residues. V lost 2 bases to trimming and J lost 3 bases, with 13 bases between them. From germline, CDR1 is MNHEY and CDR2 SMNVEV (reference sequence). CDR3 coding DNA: TGTGCCAGCAGTTTAGGCCCTCAACTAGACTATGGCTACACCTTC. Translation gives CASSLGPQLDYGYTF.